Sequencing of this T cell receptor beta chain was carried out in a study of blood T cell repertoires in COVID-19. Looking at the study overall: The analysed material was cDNA or gDNA that came from T cells, B-cell-depleted T cells, or PBMCs.

Seattle patient enrollment occurred during active infection, with longitudinal follow-up thereafter. V gave up 1 base and J gave up 5 bases; unmatched junction bases: 7. Germline V gene lookup returns CDR1 LGHDT and CDR2 YNNKEL (reference sequence). The CDR3 runs to 15 residues. In the authors' methods: Reference gene primer amplification in the assay estimated nucleated cell counts. Data came from immunoSEQ multiplex PCR; TCRdb stores just in-frame clones and leaves some out. V and J calls and clone size are given by that table; D and trimming were obtained from the DNA. The sample holds 60,000 to 70,000 clones, approximately 85% seen once.

This chain uses TRBV3-1 (or the pseudogene TRBV3-2) with TRBJ2-5; 7 nucleotides line up with TRBD2. Sample: peripheral blood. The TCR was taken from an older woman with COVID-19, enrolled during active disease. The CDR3 sequence: CASSQVGGSGETQYF. The CDR3 nucleotides read TGTGCCAGCAGCCAAGTAGGCGGGAGTGGTGAGACCCAGTACTTC.